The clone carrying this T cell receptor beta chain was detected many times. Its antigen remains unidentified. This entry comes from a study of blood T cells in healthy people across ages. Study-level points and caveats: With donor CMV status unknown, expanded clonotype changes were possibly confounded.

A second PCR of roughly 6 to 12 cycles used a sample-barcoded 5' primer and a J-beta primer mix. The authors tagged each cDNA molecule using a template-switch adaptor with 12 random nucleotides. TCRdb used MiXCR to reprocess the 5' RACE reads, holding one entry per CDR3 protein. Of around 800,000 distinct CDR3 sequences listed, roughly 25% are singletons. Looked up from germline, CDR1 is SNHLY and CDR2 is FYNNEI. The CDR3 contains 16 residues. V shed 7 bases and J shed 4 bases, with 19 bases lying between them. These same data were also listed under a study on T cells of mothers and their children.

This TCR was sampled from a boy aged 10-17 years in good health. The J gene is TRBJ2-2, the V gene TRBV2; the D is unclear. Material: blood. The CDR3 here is CASTPEQVRGTGELFF. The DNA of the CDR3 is TGTGCCAGCACTCCCGAGCAAGTCCGTGGCACCGGGGAGCTGTTTTTT. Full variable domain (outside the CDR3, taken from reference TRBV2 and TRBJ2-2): EPEVTQTPSHQVTQMGQEVILRCVPISNHLYFYWYRQILGQKVEFLVSFYNNEISEKSEIFDDQFSVERPDGSNFTLKIRSTKLEDSAMYFCASTPEQVRGTGELFFGEGSRLTVL.